This T cell receptor beta chain was found in a study of T cells expressing NK-cell markers. For the study at large: Seven HCMV-seropositive donors and one seronegative donor made up the eight sequenced donors. General study results and limits: Also leading the CD3+CD56-NKG2C+ fraction in several donors were these clonotypes. Of CD8+ T cells, roughly 1.0-7.0% belonged to dominant NKG2C+ clonotypes in 5 to 7 donors.

Regarding this clonotype: Its antigen remains unknown.

This CDR3 is 14 amino acids long. The germline gives CDR1 DFQATT, CDR2 SNEGSKA (reference sequence). Each CDR3 protein gets one entry in TCRdb, which reprocessed the 5' RACE reads and gives no DNA. Recorded for this sample: roughly 160,000 distinct CDR3 sequences. The chain joins TRBV20-1 to TRBJ1-2. The sample was blood T cells: a sorted CD56 or NKG2C T cell subset, CD4+ or CD8+ T cells, or bulk PBMC T cells (not recorded which). This receptor was obtained from a woman between 18 and 70 years old in good health. Here the CDR3 reads CSARDPRGGEGYTF.